The text below deals with one TCR beta chain. Its antigen is not known. The data were taken from a study of CD8+ T cells in alopecia areata. General study results and limits: Scalp clonality and expanded CD8+ clones among the top 100 showed significant decreases with tofacitinib.

The CDR3 spans 18 residues. Germline V gives CDR1 LGHNA, CDR2 YSLEER. J lost 2 bases, V lost 0 bases, and 10 bases had no gene match. Sequencing used cDNA as its template, made by extracting RNA and reverse transcribing it. Repertoires were generated with immunoSEQ multiplex PCR, while TCRdb's copy carries only in-frame clones and drops some. The sample has under 20,000 clones; just under 60% are singletons. Treatment denoted: oral pan-JAK inhibitor, 5-10 mg twice daily. Alopecia areata patients gave lesional scalp punch biopsies and peripheral blood samples. The sequencing used skin, collected at week 4, from a patient treated with tofacitinib. The sequence came from a human donor with alopecia areata. This sequence joins TRBV4-3 and TRBJ2-5; 9 positions match TRBD2. The CDR3 loop is CASSQDLFAGGDQETQYF. In DNA form, the CDR3 reads TGCGCCAGCAGCCAAGATCTTTTCGCGGGGGGGGATCAAGAGACCCAGTACTTC.